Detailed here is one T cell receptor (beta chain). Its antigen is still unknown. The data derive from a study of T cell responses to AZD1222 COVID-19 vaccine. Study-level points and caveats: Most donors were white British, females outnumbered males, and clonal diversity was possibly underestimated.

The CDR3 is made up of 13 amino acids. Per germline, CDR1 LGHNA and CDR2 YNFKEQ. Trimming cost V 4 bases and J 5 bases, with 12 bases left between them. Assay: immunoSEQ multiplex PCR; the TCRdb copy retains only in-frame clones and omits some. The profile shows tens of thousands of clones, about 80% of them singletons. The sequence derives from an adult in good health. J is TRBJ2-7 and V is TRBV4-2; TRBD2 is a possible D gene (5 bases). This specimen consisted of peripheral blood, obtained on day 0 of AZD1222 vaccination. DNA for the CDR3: TGTGCCAGCAGCCCCCCAGCCGGGGACGAGCAGTACTTC. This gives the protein CASSPPAGDEQYF.